This T cell receptor (beta chain) was documented in a study of CD8 T cells in ankylosing spondylitis. Study-level findings and limits: A motif in TCR beta, a set of eight highly homologous variants, appeared characteristic of ankylosing spondylitis blood. Peripheral blood held disease-linked clones only at relatively low frequency, and these were CD8+. A number of the motif variants had already been described in reactive arthritis synovial fluid and blood.

In this sample, this clonotype turned up a few times. No antigen is known for it. TCRdb reprocessed the 5' RACE reads with MiXCR, giving one entry per CDR3 protein. The sample lists approximately 28,000 distinct CDR3 sequences, roughly 7.3% occurring once. The sample comprised blood. This clonotype originated in a male donor with ankylosing spondylitis or in good health (not recorded which).

As DNA, the CDR3 is TGTGCCAGCAGCTCGCGGTCCCGCACAGATACGCAGTATTTT. Its translation: CASSSRSRTDTQYF. J is TRBJ2-3 and V is TRBV7-2, with D uncertain. Trimming took off 4 bases at V and 1 base at J, with 9 bases between the two ends. The CDR3 is 14 amino acids. Germline V gives CDR1 SGHTA, CDR2 FQGNSA.